This T cell receptor (beta chain) is from a study of T cell responses to AZD1222 COVID-19 vaccine. The V segment lost 3 bases and the J segment 2 bases; nucleotides outside the gene matches: 10. The CDR3 covers 17 residues. CDR1 and CDR2 from the germline V gene are MNHNS and SASEGT. This table comes from immunoSEQ multiplex PCR, and its TCRdb copy is limited to in-frame clones, with some not included. Of 140,000 to 150,000 clones listed, about 90% are singletons. A single count supports this clone. The rearrangement joins TRBV6-1 to TRBJ2-7, with 10 positions matching TRBD2. The source material was peripheral blood, sampled on day 0 of AZD1222 vaccination. This clonotype originated in an adult in good health. The CDR3 spells CASSEPTSGPRAYEQYF. CDR3 nucleotides: TGTGCCAGCAGTGAGCCGACTAGCGGGCCCAGGGCCTACGAGCAGTACTTC.